A single T cell receptor beta chain is shown here with its context. The data originate from a study of blood T cell repertoires in COVID-19. Across the study: Acute and convalescent COVID-19 specimens originated in the United States, Italy and Spain. In each case, the material was cDNA or gDNA derived from T cells, B-cell-depleted T cells, or PBMCs.

Authors' methods: Amplification of reference gene primers was used by the study to estimate nucleated cell counts. Sequencing was performed with immunoSEQ multiplex PCR; in TCRdb, only in-frame clones are kept and a portion is missing. The V and J calls and the clone size are those of that table, but D and trimming were determined from the DNA. The table includes around 47,000 clones, around 85% detected once. This clonotype was obtained from a woman at least 80 years old with COVID-19, enrolled during active disease. Specimen: peripheral blood.

As DNA, the CDR3 is TGTGCCAGCAGACCCACGGACGGCATACGGATGGAGGACTACACCTTC. Residues: CASRPTDGIRMEDYTF. The V gene is TRBV27, the J gene TRBJ1-2; D is ambiguous. Trimming cost V 6 bases and J 10 bases, with 27 bases left between them. Germline V CDR1 and CDR2: MNHEY, SMNVEV (reference sequence). CDR3 length: 16 amino acids.